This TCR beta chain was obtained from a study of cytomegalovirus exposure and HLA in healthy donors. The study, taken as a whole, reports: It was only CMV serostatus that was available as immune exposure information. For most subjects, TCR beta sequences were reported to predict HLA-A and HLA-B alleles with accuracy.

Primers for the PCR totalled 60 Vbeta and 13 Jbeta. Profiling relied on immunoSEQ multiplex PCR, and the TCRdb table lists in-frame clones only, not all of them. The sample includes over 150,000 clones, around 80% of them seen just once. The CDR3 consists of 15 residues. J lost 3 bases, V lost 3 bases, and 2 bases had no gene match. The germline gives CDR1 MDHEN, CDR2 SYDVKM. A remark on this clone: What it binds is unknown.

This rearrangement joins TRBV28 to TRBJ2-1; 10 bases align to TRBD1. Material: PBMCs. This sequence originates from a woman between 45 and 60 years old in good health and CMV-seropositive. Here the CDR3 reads CASSFRDRGYNEQFF. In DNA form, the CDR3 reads TGTGCCAGCAGTTTCCGGGACAGGGGCTACAATGAGCAGTTCTTC.